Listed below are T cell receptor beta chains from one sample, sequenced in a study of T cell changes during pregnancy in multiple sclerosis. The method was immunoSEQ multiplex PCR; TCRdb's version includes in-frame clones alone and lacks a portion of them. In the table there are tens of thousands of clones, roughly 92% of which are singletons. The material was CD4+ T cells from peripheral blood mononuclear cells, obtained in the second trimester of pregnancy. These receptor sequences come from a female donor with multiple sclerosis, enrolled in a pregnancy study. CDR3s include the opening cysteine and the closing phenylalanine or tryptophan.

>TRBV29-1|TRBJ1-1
CSFRGGHTEAFF
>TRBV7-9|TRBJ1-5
CASSLQGYQPQHF
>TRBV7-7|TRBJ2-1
CASSSTGTGVYNEQFF
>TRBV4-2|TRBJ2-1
CASSQGLAGPFNEQFF
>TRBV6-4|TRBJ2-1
CASSPRGQGGYNEQFF
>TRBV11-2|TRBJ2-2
CASSNPRRAGELFF
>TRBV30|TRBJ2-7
CAWTQGVRQYF
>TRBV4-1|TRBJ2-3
CASSQGGQGIGTQYF
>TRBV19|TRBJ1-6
CASSAGANSPLHF
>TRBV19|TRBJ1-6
CASNLGQGLFGPNSPLHF
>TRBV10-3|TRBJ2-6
CAIRPGLEGRGANVLTF
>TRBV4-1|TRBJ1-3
CASSQDREVSSSGNTIYF
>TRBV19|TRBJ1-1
CASSWDRSMNTEAFF
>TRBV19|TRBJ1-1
CASRDRGGQGNTEAFF
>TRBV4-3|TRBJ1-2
CASSQDLAPGVYGYTF
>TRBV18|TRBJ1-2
CASSTTGSNYGYTF
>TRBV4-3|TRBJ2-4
CASSQDRGQGVPYF
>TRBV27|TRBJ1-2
CASSLSGDASGGYTF
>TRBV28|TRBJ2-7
CASRPPGQTYEQYF
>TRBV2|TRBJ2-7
CASSEGPGRGQYF
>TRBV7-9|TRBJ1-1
CASSLKGASTEAFF
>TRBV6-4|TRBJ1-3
CAMRRVRTSGNTIYF
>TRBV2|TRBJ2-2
CASFRDFGANTGELFF
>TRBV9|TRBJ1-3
CASSVAAQRGNTIYF
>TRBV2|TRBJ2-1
CASGGSGVYNEQFF
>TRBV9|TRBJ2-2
CASSAGTVFRTNTGELFF
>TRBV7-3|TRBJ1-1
CASSLGQGGFTEAFF
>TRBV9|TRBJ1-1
CASSAKQGYTEAFF
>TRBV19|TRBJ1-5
CASSSLRQGDSNQPQHF
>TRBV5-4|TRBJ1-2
CASSLAGGYGYTF
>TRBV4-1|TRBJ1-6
CASSPERRVGSPLHF
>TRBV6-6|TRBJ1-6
CASSVLGGDTSPLHF
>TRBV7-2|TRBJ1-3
CASSLTPSGQGGGNTIYF
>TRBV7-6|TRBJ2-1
CASSPRLAGATYNEQFF
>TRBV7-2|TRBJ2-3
CASSLPGQASDTQYF
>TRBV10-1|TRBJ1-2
CASRRDRGGYTF
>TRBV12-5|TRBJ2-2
CASGPTGPNTGELFF
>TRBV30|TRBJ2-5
CASTPLLAGQGETQYF
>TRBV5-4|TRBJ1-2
CASTPVMGPNYGYTF
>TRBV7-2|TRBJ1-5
CASSDRNSPAQPQHF
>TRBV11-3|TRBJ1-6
CASSFGQGTNSPLHF
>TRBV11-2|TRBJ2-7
CASSVRGGTYEQYF
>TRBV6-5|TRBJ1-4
CASRRATNEKLFF
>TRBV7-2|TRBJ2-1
CASSSRTNNEQFF
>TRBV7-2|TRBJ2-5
CASSGGAGGTQYF
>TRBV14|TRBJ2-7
CASSQVWTAYEQYF
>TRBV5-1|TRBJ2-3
CASKSGTTDTQYF
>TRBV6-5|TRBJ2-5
CASSFLAGAGETQYF
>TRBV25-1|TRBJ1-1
CASSAHRDVAEAFF
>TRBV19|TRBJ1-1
CASSPTGVPLMNTEAFF
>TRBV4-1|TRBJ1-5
CASSLGQYSNQPQHF
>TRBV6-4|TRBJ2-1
CASSDFQNEQFF
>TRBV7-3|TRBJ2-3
CASSSTGQTLWAGPVADTQYF
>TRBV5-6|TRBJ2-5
CASSSGQVQETQYF
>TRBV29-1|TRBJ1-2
CSVEPAGIYGYTF